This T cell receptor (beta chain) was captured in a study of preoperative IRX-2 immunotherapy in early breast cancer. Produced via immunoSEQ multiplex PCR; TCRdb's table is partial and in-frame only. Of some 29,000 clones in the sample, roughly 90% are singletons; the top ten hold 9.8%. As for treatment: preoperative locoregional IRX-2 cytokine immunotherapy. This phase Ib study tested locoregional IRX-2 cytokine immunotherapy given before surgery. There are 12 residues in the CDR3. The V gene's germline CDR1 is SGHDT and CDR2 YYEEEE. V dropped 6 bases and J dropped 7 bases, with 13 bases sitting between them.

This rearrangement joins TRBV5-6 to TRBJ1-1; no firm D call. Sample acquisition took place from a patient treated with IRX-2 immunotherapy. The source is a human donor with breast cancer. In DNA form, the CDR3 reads TGTGCCAGCACCTTAGGGCAGCTTGAAGCTTTCTTT. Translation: CASTLGQLEAFF.